This T cell receptor (beta chain) was recovered during a study of metastatic and nonmetastatic thyroid tumors. Whole-study context: From malignant and benign thyroid patients, repertoires in blood and in tumor or nodule tissue were compared.

TCRdb called clones again from the PCR reads with MiXCR. The table has approximately 84,000 clones, 15% seen once. No patient received treatment before thyroid surgery. The CDR3 runs to 15 residues. The germline gives CDR1 WNHNN, CDR2 SYGVQD (reference sequence). Trimming shortened V by 2 bases and J by 1 base, and 11 bases separated the two germline ends. This clone was detected ten times or more. Antigen unknown. Regarding the study as a whole: As reported, TCR beta diversity in blood and tumor was significantly higher in malignant thyroid tumors than in benign nodules.

The V gene is TRBV10-1, the J gene TRBJ1-1; D is undetermined. The TCR sequence derives from a female donor with papillary thyroid cancer or a benign thyroid nodule (not recorded which). Some clones in this sample may be carry-over from other donors' samples. The sequencing input was blood. As DNA, the CDR3 is TGCGCCAGCAGTGAGACATCCCCCCCGAACACTGAAGCTTTCTTT. It yields the protein CASSETSPPNTEAFF.